This is a list of T cell receptor beta chains from one sample in a study of shared clonotypes between healthy human individuals. This table comes from immunoSEQ multiplex PCR, and its TCRdb copy is limited to in-frame clones, with some not included. Found here are about 2.1 million clones, 85% to 95% of them singletons; the top ten hold around 1.7%. Sequencing input: naive CD8+ T cells from PBMCs. All receptors derive from a man aged 18 to 30 in good health. Some clones in this sample may be carry-over from other donors' samples. The CDR3 runs from the conserved cysteine through the conserved F or W. D genes are given only for firm matches. The size field is filled for only some rows; it gives once, few, many or a size class.

abundance	v_gene	j_gene	d_gene	CDR3nt	CDR3aa
NA	TRBV11-2	TRBJ2-1	NA	TGTGCCAGCAGCTCCCTGACAGGCGGAAACCACAATAATGAGCAGTTCTTC	CASSSLTGGNHNNEQFF
NA	TRBV9	TRBJ2-1	NA	TGTGCCAGCAGCCCGAGCGGGTCCCAGAGCTCCTACAATGAGCAGTTCTTC	CASSPSGSQSSYNEQFF
once	TRBV27	TRBJ1-1	NA	TGTGCCAGCAGTCACCTAGAGGGGGTTCAGACTGAAGCTTTCTTT	CASSHLEGVQTEAFF
NA	TRBV15	TRBJ2-3	TRBD2	TGTGCCACCAGCAAGGGGGGGTTTAGCGGGAGGGCCCCAGATACGCAGTATTTT	CATSKGGFSGRAPDTQYF
NA	TRBV7-8	TRBJ2-3	TRBD1	TGTGCCAGCAGCTTAGGGACAGGGACCCGCACAGATACGCAGTATTTT	CASSLGTGTRTDTQYF
NA	TRBV11-2	TRBJ2-1	TRBD2	TGTGCCAGCAGCTCGAGATTAGCGGGAGGGAAATCCTACAATGAGCAGTTCTTC	CASSSRLAGGKSYNEQFF
NA	TRBV2	TRBJ1-3	NA	TGTGCCAGCAGTGAACGGGGCTCTGGCACCATATATTTT	CASSERGSGTIYF
NA	TRBV5-3	TRBJ1-2	NA	TGTGCCAGAAGCTTCGCGTACCTGACACCACGCTATGGCTACACCTTC	CARSFAYLTPRYGYTF
NA	TRBV18	TRBJ2-7	NA	TGTGCCAGCTCACCACGGCAGAGCTCCTACGAGCAGTACTTC	CASSPRQSSYEQYF
NA	TRBV29-1	TRBJ1-2	NA	TGCAGCGTTGAATTCTGGGGTACAGGGCCTGGGGGGAACTATGGCTACACCTTC	CSVEFWGTGPGGNYGYTF
NA	TRBV7-6	TRBJ2-1	TRBD2	TGTGCCAGCAGCTTGGGACTAGCGGGGGCGGTTCTAAGTGAGCAGTTCTTC	CASSLGLAGAVLSEQFF
NA	TRBV7-6	TRBJ2-1	NA	TGTGCCAGCAGCTACCCCTACAATGAGCAGTTCTTC	CASSYPYNEQFF
once	TRBV15	TRBJ1-1	TRBD1	TGTGCCACCAGGCACAGGGGGAACACTGAAGCTTTCTTT	CATRHRGNTEAFF
NA	TRBV6-6	TRBJ2-2	TRBD2	TGTGCCAGCAGTTACGGACTAGCGGGAACCGGCGGGGAGCTGTTTTTT	CASSYGLAGTGGELFF
NA	TRBV28	TRBJ1-5	NA	TGTGCCAGCAGCCCGACGGTCGGTGGGCCCCAGCATTTT	CASSPTVGGPQHF
NA	TRBV4-1	TRBJ2-2	NA	TGCGCCAGCAGCCAAGAGCCTTTAGGGACATACAACACCGGGGAGCTGTTTTTT	CASSQEPLGTYNTGELFF
NA	TRBV18	TRBJ2-7	NA	TGTGCCAGCTCACCAACGGTCTCAGACGAGCAGTACTTC	CASSPTVSDEQYF
NA	TRBV5-6	TRBJ2-7	NA	TGTGCCAGCAGCTTGGTTTCCAGCGCCTACGAGCAGTACTTC	CASSLVSSAYEQYF
NA	TRBV28	TRBJ1-1	NA	TGTGCCAGCAGTCCCCATCGCGGGGTGAACACTGAAGCTTTCTTT	CASSPHRGVNTEAFF
NA	TRBV2	TRBJ1-1	TRBD1	TGTGCCAGCAGGGTGACAGGGCAGAACACTGAAGCTTTCTTT	CASRVTGQNTEAFF
NA	TRBV27	TRBJ1-2	NA	TGTGCCAGCAGTTATGGGGGTCTTGGCTACACCTTC	CASSYGGLGYTF
once	TRBV19	TRBJ1-1	NA	TGTGCCAGTAGAGGGGATGGGCGAGACACTGAAGCTTTCTTT	CASRGDGRDTEAFF
NA	TRBV5-6	TRBJ1-1	TRBD1	TGTGCCAGCAGCTGGGGGGACAGCCGATTGGGTGGTGAAGCTTTCTTT	CASSWGDSRLGGEAFF
NA	TRBV7-3	TRBJ2-2	NA	TGTGCCAGCAGCCCACTAGGAGCCAACACCGGGGAGCTGTTTTTT	CASSPLGANTGELFF
NA	TRBV6-6	TRBJ2-3	NA	TGTGCCAGCACGCTCGAGGGGACTCCGATAGATACGCAGTATTTT	CASTLEGTPIDTQYF
NA	TRBV10-1	TRBJ2-7	TRBD1	TGCGCCAGCAGACTAGGACAGGGGACCTACGAGCAGTACTTC	CASRLGQGTYEQYF
NA	TRBV28	TRBJ2-7	NA	TGTGCCAGCAGTTTACGGACAGCCATCTACGAGCAGTACTTC	CASSLRTAIYEQYF
NA	TRBV6-1	TRBJ2-7	TRBD1	TGTGCCAGCAGTGAGACAGGGTACGAGCAGTACTTC	CASSETGYEQYF
NA	TRBV7-6	TRBJ1-2	TRBD1	TGTGCCAGCAGGCCTAATGCGGGGACAGGGGACTATGGCTACACCTTC	CASRPNAGTGDYGYTF
NA	TRBV30	TRBJ2-7	TRBD2	TGTGCCTGCGGACTAGCGGATACCTACGAGCAGTACTTC	CACGLADTYEQYF
few	TRBV7-3	TRBJ1-1	NA	TGTGCCAGCAGCCCAGAGGGATCACACACTGAAGCTTTCTTT	CASSPEGSHTEAFF
NA	TRBV5-1	TRBJ1-5	NA	TGCGCCAGCAGTCCATTGCCTGGGGGTTCGTATAGCAATCAGCCCCAGCATTTT	CASSPLPGGSYSNQPQHF
NA	TRBV19	TRBJ1-1	NA	TGTGCCAGTAGTATAGGGGGACTGATTTCTGAAGCTTTCTTT	CASSIGGLISEAFF
NA	TRBV6-5	TRBJ1-5	NA	TGTGCCAGCGGGTACAGGGAGGGCAATCAGCCCCAGCATTTT	CASGYREGNQPQHF
NA	TRBV5-4	TRBJ1-2	NA	TGTGCCAGCAGCTTGTCAGGGCGCGGCTACACCTTC	CASSLSGRGYTF
NA	TRBV29-1	TRBJ2-7	NA	TGCAGCGTTGTAAGGGAGTACGAGCAGTACTTC	CSVVREYEQYF
NA	TRBV5-6	TRBJ2-1	NA	TGTGCCAGCACCGACGGAAAAGGGGCTGGGGTAATTGAGCAGTTCTTC	CASTDGKGAGVIEQFF
NA	TRBV6-5	TRBJ2-5	NA	TGTGCCAGCAGTTACTCCGGGGATTCAGAGACCCAGTACTTC	CASSYSGDSETQYF
NA	TRBV4-3	TRBJ2-1	TRBD2	TGCGCCAGCAGCCTAAAACGACTAGCGGGGGACAATGAGCAGTTCTTC	CASSLKRLAGDNEQFF
NA	TRBV13	TRBJ2-1	NA	TGTGCCAGCAGCTTAGTTGGGAGTTCAGTGGGGGTGCTAGGTGAGCAGTTCTTC	CASSLVGSSVGVLGEQFF
NA	TRBV27	TRBJ2-2	NA	TGTGCCAGCAGTTTAGGTAGCGGGGAGCTGTTTTTT	CASSLGSGELFF
few	TRBV2	TRBJ1-1	NA	TGTGCCAGCCCAGGGTTGACTGAAGCTTTCTTT	CASPGLTEAFF
NA	TRBV11-3	TRBJ2-2	NA	TGTGCCAGCAGCTCGCTACCGCGACAGGAGCTGTTTTTT	CASSSLPRQELFF
NA	TRBV15	TRBJ1-1	NA	TGTGCCACCAGCAGAGATTCGGACATCCCGAACACTGAAGCTTTCTTT	CATSRDSDIPNTEAFF
NA	TRBV5-6	TRBJ2-7	NA	TGTGCCAGCAGCCCCCCCGGCCAGATTAGCTCCTACGAGCAGTACTTC	CASSPPGQISSYEQYF
NA	TRBV27	TRBJ2-7	NA	TGTGCCAGCAGTTTAGGACGGACCACCTACGAGCAGTACTTC	CASSLGRTTYEQYF
NA	TRBV30	TRBJ1-6	TRBD1	TGTGCCTGGGACCGACGAAGGAAAGACAGGGGAGAGTCACCCCTCCACTTT	CAWDRRRKDRGESPLHF
NA	TRBV30	TRBJ1-1	NA	TGTGCCTCCATTCTGGTCGGGGGGTGGGTGTCGGACACTGAAGCTTTCTTT	CASILVGGWVSDTEAFF
NA	TRBV19	TRBJ2-5	NA	TGTGCCAGTAGTATCGGGTTGGAGACCCAGTACTTC	CASSIGLETQYF
NA	TRBV5-6	TRBJ2-7	NA	TGTGCCAGCAGCTTCGGGGGCGGACCGACTTTAAGGTACGAGCAGTACTTC	CASSFGGGPTLRYEQYF
NA	TRBV28	TRBJ1-1	NA	TGTGCCAGTAGGACGGGTTATAACACTGAAGCTTTCTTT	CASRTGYNTEAFF
NA	TRBV27	TRBJ2-7	NA	TGTGCCAGCAGTAAGTCAGGGATCTACGAGCAGTACTTC	CASSKSGIYEQYF
NA	TRBV28	TRBJ1-4	NA	TGTGCCAGCAGTACGGACGGCTTTAATGAAAAACTGTTTTTT	CASSTDGFNEKLFF
NA	TRBV7-6	TRBJ1-2	NA	TGTGCCAGCAGCTTACGGACGGGGACCGCGGCCCATGGCTACACCTTC	CASSLRTGTAAHGYTF
NA	TRBV27	TRBJ2-3	TRBD1	TGTGCCAGCAGCCCTGGACAGGGGGAATTCACAGATACGCAGTATTTT	CASSPGQGEFTDTQYF
NA	TRBV5-1	TRBJ2-5	NA	TGCGCCAGCCGACCCACTCGCAACCAAGAGACCCAGTACTTC	CASRPTRNQETQYF
NA	TRBV11-2	TRBJ2-3	NA	TGTGCCAGCTCGAGGGCAGGGGACTCAGATACGCAGTATTTT	CASSRAGDSDTQYF
NA	TRBV27	TRBJ2-7	NA	TGTGCCAGCAGTTTATCTAGAGGTAGCGCGTCCTACGAGCAGTACTTC	CASSLSRGSASYEQYF
NA	TRBV9	TRBJ2-3	NA	TGTGCCAGCAGCGCTCAGTGGGGCTCAAGCACAGATACGCAGTATTTT	CASSAQWGSSTDTQYF